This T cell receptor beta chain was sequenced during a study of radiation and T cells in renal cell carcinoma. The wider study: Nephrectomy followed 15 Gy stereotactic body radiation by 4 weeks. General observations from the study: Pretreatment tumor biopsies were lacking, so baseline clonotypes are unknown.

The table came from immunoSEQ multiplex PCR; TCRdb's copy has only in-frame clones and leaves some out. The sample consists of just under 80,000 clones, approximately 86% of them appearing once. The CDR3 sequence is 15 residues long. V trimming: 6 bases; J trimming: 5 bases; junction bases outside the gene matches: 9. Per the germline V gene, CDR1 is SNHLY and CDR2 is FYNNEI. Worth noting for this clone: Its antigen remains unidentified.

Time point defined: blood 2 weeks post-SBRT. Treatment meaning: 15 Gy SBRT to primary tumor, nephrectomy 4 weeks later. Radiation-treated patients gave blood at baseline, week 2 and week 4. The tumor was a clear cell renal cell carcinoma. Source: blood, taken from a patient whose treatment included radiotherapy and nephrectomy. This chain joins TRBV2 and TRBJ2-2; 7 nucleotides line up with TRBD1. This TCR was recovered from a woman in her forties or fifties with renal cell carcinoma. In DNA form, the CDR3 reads TGTGCCAGCAGCCCCGACAGGGTGGTAACCGGGGAGCTGTTTTTT. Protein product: CASSPDRVVTGELFF.